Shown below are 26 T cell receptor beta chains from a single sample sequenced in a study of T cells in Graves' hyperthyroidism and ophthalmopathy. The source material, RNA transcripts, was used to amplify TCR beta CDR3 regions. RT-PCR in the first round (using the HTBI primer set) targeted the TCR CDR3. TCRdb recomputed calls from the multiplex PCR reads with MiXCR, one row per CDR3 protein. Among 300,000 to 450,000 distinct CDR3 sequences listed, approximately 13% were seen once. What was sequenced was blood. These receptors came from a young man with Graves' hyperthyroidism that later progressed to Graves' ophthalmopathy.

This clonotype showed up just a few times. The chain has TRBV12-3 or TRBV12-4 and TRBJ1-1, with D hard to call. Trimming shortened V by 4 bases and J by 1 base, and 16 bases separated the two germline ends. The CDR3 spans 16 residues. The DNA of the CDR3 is TGTGCCAGCAGTTCGGGCGGCCGTGCTCCGAACACTGAAGCTTTCTTT. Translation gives CASSSGGRAPNTEAFF.

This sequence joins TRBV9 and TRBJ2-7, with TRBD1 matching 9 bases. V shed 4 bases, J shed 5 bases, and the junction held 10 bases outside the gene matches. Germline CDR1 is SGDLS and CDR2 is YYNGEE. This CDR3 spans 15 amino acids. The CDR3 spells CASSPSGQGLNEQYF. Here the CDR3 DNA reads TGTGCCAGCAGCCCTTCGGGACAGGGTTTAAACGAGCAGTACTTC.

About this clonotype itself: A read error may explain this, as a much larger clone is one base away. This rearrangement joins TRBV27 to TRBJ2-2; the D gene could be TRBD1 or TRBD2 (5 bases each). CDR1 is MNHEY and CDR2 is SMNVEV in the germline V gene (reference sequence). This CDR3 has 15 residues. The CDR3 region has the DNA TGTGCCAGCAGTTTATTAGGGGCAGGGATCGGGGAGCCGTTTTTT. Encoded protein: CASSLLGAGIGEPFF.

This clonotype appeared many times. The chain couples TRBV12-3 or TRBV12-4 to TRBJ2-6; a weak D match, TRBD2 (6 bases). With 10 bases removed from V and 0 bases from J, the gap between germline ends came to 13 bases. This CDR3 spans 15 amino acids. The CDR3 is CATKAGSSGANVLTF. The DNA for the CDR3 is TGTGCCACCAAGGCGGGGAGCTCTGGGGCCAACGTCCTGACTTTC.

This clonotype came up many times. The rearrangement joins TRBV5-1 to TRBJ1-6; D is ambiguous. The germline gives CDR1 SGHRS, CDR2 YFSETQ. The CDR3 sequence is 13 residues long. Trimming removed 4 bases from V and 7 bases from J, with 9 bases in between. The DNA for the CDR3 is TGCGCCAGCAGCACCGGGATCAATTCACCCCTCCACTTT. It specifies CASSTGINSPLHF.

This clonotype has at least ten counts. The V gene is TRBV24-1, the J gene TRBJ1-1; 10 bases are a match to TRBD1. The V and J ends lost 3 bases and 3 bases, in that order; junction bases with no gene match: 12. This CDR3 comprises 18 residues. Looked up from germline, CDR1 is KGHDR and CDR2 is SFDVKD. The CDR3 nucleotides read TGTGCCACCAGTGATAACCGGGACAGGGGACTTAAGGACACTGAAGCTTTCTTT. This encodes CATSDNRDRGLKDTEAFF.

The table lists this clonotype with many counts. The CDR3 nucleotides are TGTGCCAGCAGTTTCGGGAGAGCTAACTATGGCTACACCTTC. Its translation: CASSFGRANYGYTF. The chain joins TRBV28 to TRBJ1-2; D is undetermined. This CDR3 is built from 14 residues. Trimming shortened V by 3 bases and J by 0 bases, and 8 bases separated the two germline ends. CDR1 is MDHEN, CDR2 SYDVKM, per germline.

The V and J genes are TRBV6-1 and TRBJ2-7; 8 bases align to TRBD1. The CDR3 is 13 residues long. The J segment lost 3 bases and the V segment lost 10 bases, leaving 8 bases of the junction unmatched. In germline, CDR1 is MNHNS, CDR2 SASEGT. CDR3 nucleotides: TGTGCCACCTCCCCGACAGGGGTCTACGAGCAGTACTTC. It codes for CATSPTGVYEQYF.

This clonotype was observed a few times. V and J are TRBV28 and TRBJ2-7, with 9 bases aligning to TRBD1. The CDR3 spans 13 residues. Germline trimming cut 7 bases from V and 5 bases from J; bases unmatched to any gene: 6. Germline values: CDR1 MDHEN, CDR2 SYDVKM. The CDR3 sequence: CASNIQGANEQYF. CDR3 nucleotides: TGTGCCAGCAATATACAGGGGGCCAACGAGCAGTACTTC. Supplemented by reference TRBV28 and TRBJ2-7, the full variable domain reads DVKVTQSSRYLVKRTGEKVFLECVQDMDHENMFWYRQDPGLGLRLIYFSYDVKMKEKGDIPEGYSVSREKKERFSLILESASTNQTSMYLCASNIQGANEQYFGPGTRLTVT.

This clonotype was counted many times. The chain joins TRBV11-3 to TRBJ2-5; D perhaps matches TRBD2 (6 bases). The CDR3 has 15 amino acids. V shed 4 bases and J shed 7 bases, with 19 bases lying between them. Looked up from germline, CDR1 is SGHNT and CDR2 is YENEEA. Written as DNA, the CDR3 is TGTGCCAGCAGCTCCCTCGGCGGGGAGCCGGGGACCCAGTACTTC. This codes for CASSSLGGEPGTQYF.

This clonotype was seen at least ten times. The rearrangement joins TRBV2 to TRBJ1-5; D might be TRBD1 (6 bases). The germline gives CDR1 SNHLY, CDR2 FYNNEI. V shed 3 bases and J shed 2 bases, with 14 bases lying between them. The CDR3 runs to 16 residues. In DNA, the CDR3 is TGTGCCAGCAGTGACCGCCGGGACACAGGCAATCAGCCCCAGCATTTT. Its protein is CASSDRRDTGNQPQHF.

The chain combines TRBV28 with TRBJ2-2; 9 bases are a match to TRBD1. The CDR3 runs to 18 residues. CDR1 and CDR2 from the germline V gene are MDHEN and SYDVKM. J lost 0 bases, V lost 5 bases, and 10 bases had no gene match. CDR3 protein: CASSPFPGQGANTGELFF. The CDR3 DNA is TGTGCCAGCAGTCCTTTCCCGGGACAGGGCGCGAACACCGGGGAGCTGTTTTTT.

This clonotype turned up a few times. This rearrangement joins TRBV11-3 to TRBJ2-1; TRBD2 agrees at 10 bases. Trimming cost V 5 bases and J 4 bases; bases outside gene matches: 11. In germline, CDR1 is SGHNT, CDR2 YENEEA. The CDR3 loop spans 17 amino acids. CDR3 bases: TGTGCCAGCAGCCCAAGATTCAGCGGGGGGGCTTACAATGAGCAGTTCTTC. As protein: CASSPRFSGGAYNEQFF.

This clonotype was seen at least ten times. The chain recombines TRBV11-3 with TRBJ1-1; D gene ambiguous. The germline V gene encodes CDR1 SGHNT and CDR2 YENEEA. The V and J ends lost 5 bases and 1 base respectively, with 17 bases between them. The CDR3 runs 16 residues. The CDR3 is CASSPSLSRRNTEAFF. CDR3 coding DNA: TGTGCCAGCAGCCCTTCCCTGAGTAGGAGGAACACTGAAGCTTTCTTT. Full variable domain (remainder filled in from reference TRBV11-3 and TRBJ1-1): EAGVVQSPRYKIIEKKQPVAFWCNPISGHNTLYWYLQNLGQGPELLIRYENEEAVDDSQLPKDRFSAERLKGVDSTLKIQPAELGDSAVYLCASSPSLSRRNTEAFFGQGTRLTVV.

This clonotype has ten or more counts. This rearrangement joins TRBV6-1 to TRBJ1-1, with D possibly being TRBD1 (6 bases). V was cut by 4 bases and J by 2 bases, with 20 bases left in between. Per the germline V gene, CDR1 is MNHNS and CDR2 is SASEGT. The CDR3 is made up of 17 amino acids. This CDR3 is CASSGDYRDTGNTEAFF. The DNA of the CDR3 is TGTGCCAGCAGTGGCGATTACCGGGACACAGGAAACACTGAAGCTTTCTTT.

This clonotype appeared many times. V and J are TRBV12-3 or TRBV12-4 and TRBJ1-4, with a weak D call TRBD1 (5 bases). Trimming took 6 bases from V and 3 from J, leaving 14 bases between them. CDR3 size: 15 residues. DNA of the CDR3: TGTGCCAGCAGCGGGACCAAATCTGCTAATGAAAAACTGTTTTTT. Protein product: CASSGTKSANEKLFF.

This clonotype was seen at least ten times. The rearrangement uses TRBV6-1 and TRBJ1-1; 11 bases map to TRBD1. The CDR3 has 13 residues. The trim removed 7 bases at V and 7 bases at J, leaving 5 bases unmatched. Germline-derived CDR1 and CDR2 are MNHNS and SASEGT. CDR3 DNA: TGTGCCAGCACATGGACAGGGGGCCGTGAAGCTTTCTTT. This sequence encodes CASTWTGGREAFF.

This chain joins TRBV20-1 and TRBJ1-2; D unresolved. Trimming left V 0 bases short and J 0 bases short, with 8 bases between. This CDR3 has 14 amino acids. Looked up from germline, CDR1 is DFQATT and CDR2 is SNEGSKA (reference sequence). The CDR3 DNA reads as TGCAGTGCTAGAGATCTACCACCTAACTATGGCTACACCTTC. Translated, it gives CSARDLPPNYGYTF.

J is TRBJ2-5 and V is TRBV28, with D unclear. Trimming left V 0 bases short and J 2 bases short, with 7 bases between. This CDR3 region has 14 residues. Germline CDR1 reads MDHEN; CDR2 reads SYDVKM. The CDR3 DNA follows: TGTGCCAGCAGTTTATGGACATTGCAAGAGACCCAGTACTTC. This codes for CASSLWTLQETQYF.

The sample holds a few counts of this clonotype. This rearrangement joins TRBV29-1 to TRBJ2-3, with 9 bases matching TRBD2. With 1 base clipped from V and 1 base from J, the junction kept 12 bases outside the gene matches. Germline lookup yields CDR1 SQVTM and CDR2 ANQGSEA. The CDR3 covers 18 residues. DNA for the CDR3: TGCAGCGTTGAAGGCCTAGCGGGGCCTCTTCGTGGCACAGATACGCAGTATTTT. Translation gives CSVEGLAGPLRGTDTQYF.

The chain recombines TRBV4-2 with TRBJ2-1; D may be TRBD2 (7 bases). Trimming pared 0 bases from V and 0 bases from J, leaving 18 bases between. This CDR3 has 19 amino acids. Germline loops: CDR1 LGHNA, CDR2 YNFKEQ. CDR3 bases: TGTGCCAGCAGCCAAGAAGGGGGGGCCTCGGTGGACTCCTACAATGAGCAGTTCTTC. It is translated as CASSQEGGASVDSYNEQFF.

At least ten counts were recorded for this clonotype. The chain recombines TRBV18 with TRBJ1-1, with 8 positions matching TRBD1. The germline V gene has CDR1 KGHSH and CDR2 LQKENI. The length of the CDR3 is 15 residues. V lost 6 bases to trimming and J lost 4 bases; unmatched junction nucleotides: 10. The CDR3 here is CASSPDRGKRTEAFF. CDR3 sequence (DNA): TGTGCCAGCTCGCCAGACAGGGGAAAGCGCACTGAAGCTTTCTTT. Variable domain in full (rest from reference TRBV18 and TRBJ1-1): NAGVMQNPRHLVRRRGQEARLRCSPMKGHSHVYWYRQLPEEGLKFMVYLQKENIIDESGMPKERFSAEFPKEGPSILRIQQVVRGDSAAYFCASSPDRGKRTEAFFGQGTRLTVV.

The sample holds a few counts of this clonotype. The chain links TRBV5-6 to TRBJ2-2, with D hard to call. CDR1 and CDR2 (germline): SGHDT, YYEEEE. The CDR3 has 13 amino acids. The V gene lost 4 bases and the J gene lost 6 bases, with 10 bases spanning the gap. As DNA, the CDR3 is TGTGCCAGCAGCCACCCCTGGGCCGGGGAGCTGTTTTTT. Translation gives CASSHPWAGELFF.

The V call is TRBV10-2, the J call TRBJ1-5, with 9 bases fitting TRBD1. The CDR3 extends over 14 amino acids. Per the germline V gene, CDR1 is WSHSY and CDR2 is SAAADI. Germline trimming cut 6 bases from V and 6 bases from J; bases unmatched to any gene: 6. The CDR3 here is CASRYGQGSQPQHF. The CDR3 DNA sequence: TGCGCCAGCAGATACGGACAGGGGAGTCAGCCCCAGCATTTT.

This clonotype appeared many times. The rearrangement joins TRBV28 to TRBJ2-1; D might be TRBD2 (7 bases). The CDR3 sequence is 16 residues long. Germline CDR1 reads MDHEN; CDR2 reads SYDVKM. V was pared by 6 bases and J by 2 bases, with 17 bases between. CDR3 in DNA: TGTGCCAGCAGCCCGGGGACGGGGGGCGCCTACAATGAGCAGTTCTTC. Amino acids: CASSPGTGGAYNEQFF. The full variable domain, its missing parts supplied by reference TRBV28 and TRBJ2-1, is DVKVTQSSRYLVKRTGEKVFLECVQDMDHENMFWYRQDPGLGLRLIYFSYDVKMKEKGDIPEGYSVSREKKERFSLILESASTNQTSMYLCASSPGTGGAYNEQFFGPGTRLTVL.

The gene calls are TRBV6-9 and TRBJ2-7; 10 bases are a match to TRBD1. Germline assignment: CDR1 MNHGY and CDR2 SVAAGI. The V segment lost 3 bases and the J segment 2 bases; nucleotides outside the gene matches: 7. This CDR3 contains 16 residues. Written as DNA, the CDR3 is TGTGCCAGCAGTTACACCGGGACAGGGGTGGCCTACGAGCAGTACTTC. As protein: CASSYTGTGVAYEQYF.